These T cell receptor beta chains were read from a single sample in a study of CD8 T cells in Susac syndrome. TCRdb used MiXCR to reprocess the immunoSEQ multiplex PCR reads, holding one entry per CDR3 protein. The table records 110,000 or so distinct CDR3 sequences, about 93% of them present only once. What was sequenced was CD4+ T cells from PBMCs. These receptors were collected from a human donor in good health. Both conserved end residues are part of each CDR3. A D gene is named only where the DNA matches it firmly. Size values are once, few and many counts, or a class for expanded clones, and some rows have none.

v_gene: TRBV29-1
j_gene: TRBJ1-1
abundance: NA
d_gene: TRBD1
CDR3aa: CSVEGWDRVYGGTEAFF
CDR3nt: TGCAGCGTTGAAGGGTGGGACAGGGTGTACGGGGGCACTGAAGCTTTCTTT

v_gene: TRBV29-1
j_gene: TRBJ2-6
abundance: NA
d_gene: TRBD2
CDR3aa: CSVEMGGSSGANVLTF
CDR3nt: TGCAGCGTTGAAATGGGCGGGAGCTCTGGGGCCAACGTCCTGACTTTC

v_gene: TRBV4-1
j_gene: TRBJ2-3
abundance: once
d_gene: NA
CDR3aa: CASSIAGTDTQYF
CDR3nt: TGCGCCAGCAGCATAGCGGGCACAGATACGCAGTATTTT

v_gene: TRBV5-1
j_gene: TRBJ1-5
abundance: NA
d_gene: NA
CDR3aa: CASSSEGGNQPQHF
CDR3nt: TGCGCCAGCAGCTCTGAGGGGGGGAATCAGCCCCAGCATTTT

v_gene: TRBV29-1
j_gene: TRBJ2-3
abundance: NA
d_gene: TRBD1
CDR3aa: CSFNLQGATDTQYF
CDR3nt: TGCAGCTTTAACCTACAGGGGGCAACAGATACGCAGTATTTT

v_gene: TRBV20-1
j_gene: TRBJ1-2
abundance: NA
d_gene: TRBD1
CDR3aa: CSATSGTGGYYGYTF
CDR3nt: TGCAGTGCCACCTCAGGGACAGGAGGTTACTATGGCTACACCTTC

v_gene: TRBV12-3/TRBV12-4
j_gene: TRBJ2-3
abundance: NA
d_gene: NA
CDR3aa: CASSPKGDTQYF
CDR3nt: TGTGCCAGCAGCCCGAAGGGAGATACGCAGTATTTT

v_gene: TRBV9
j_gene: TRBJ2-1
abundance: once
d_gene: TRBD2
CDR3aa: CASSSTPRPHELAGAGFF
CDR3nt: TGTGCCAGCAGCTCCACTCCCCGCCCCCACGAACTAGCGGGAGCAGGGTTCTTC

v_gene: TRBV7-2
j_gene: TRBJ2-3
abundance: once
d_gene: TRBD2
CDR3aa: CASSSAGLAVLDTQYF
CDR3nt: TGTGCCAGCAGCTCAGCGGGACTAGCGGTGTTGGATACGCAGTATTTT

v_gene: TRBV6-2/TRBV6-3
j_gene: TRBJ1-2
abundance: once
d_gene: TRBD1
CDR3aa: CASSSPGGQGVYGYTF
CDR3nt: TGTGCCAGCAGTTCCCCCGGAGGACAGGGAGTCTATGGCTACACCTTC

v_gene: TRBV29-1
j_gene: TRBJ2-1
abundance: NA
d_gene: NA
CDR3aa: CSVDLTAYNEQFF
CDR3nt: TGCAGCGTAGATCTGACAGCTTACAATGAGCAGTTCTTC

v_gene: TRBV29-1
j_gene: TRBJ2-1
abundance: NA
d_gene: NA
CDR3aa: CSVEPLDSTGNEQFF
CDR3nt: TGCAGCGTTGAGCCTCTGGACAGTACTGGCAATGAGCAGTTCTTC

v_gene: TRBV5-1
j_gene: TRBJ2-2
abundance: few
d_gene: TRBD1
CDR3aa: CASSLLGTGDTGELFF
CDR3nt: TGCGCCAGCAGCTTGCTAGGGACAGGAGACACCGGGGAGCTGTTTTTT

v_gene: TRBV27
j_gene: TRBJ2-5
abundance: NA
d_gene: NA
CDR3aa: CASKLGTQYF
CDR3nt: TGTGCCAGCAAGCTGGGGACCCAGTACTTC

v_gene: TRBV12-3/TRBV12-4
j_gene: TRBJ1-1
abundance: once
d_gene: NA
CDR3aa: CASSFSTANTEAFF
CDR3nt: TGTGCCAGCAGTTTTTCGACAGCGAACACTGAAGCTTTCTTT

v_gene: TRBV25-1
j_gene: TRBJ1-5
abundance: once
d_gene: NA
CDR3aa: CASSEYGGNQPQHF
CDR3nt: TGTGCCAGCAGTGAATATGGGGGAAATCAGCCCCAGCATTTT

v_gene: TRBV7-9
j_gene: TRBJ2-2
abundance: NA
d_gene: NA
CDR3aa: CASSLALGGNTGELFF
CDR3nt: TGTGCCAGCAGCTTAGCCCTTGGGGGGAACACCGGGGAGCTGTTTTTT

v_gene: TRBV6-6
j_gene: TRBJ2-7
abundance: NA
d_gene: NA
CDR3aa: CASSSQGKNYEQYF
CDR3nt: TGTGCCAGCAGTTCGCAGGGGAAAAACTACGAGCAGTACTTC

v_gene: TRBV4-3
j_gene: TRBJ1-1
abundance: NA
d_gene: TRBD1
CDR3aa: CASSQSIQGALNTEAFF
CDR3nt: TGCGCCAGCAGCCAGTCCATACAGGGGGCTTTGAACACTGAAGCTTTCTTT

v_gene: TRBV14
j_gene: TRBJ2-7
abundance: NA
d_gene: NA
CDR3aa: CASSQAPYEQYF
CDR3nt: TGTGCCAGCAGCCAAGCCCCCTACGAGCAGTACTTC

v_gene: TRBV5-4
j_gene: TRBJ2-7
abundance: few
d_gene: TRBD2
CDR3aa: CASSSPGLAGSSYEQYF
CDR3nt: TGTGCCAGCAGCTCGCCGGGACTAGCGGGGAGCTCCTACGAGCAGTACTTC

v_gene: TRBV7-9
j_gene: TRBJ2-7
abundance: NA
d_gene: TRBD2
CDR3aa: CASSANPSGRTYEQYF
CDR3nt: TGTGCCAGCAGCGCAAACCCTAGCGGCCGAACCTACGAGCAGTACTTC

v_gene: TRBV11-2
j_gene: TRBJ2-1
abundance: NA
d_gene: TRBD2
CDR3aa: CASSLVIRASGRSEQFF
CDR3nt: TGTGCCAGCAGCTTAGTGATCAGGGCTAGCGGGAGAAGTGAGCAGTTCTTC

v_gene: TRBV7-9
j_gene: TRBJ1-1
abundance: NA
d_gene: NA
CDR3aa: CASSLSEAFF
CDR3nt: TGTGCCAGCAGCCTAAGCGAAGCTTTCTTT

v_gene: TRBV7-8
j_gene: TRBJ2-7
abundance: NA
d_gene: NA
CDR3aa: CASSFRVSSYEQYF
CDR3nt: TGTGCCAGCAGCTTCAGGGTGTCCTCCTACGAGCAGTACTTC

v_gene: TRBV5-1
j_gene: TRBJ2-2
abundance: NA
d_gene: NA
CDR3aa: CASSLIPPPGELFF
CDR3nt: TGCGCCAGCAGCTTAATTCCACCCCCCGGGGAGCTGTTTTTT

v_gene: TRBV6-5
j_gene: TRBJ2-4
abundance: NA
d_gene: TRBD2
CDR3aa: CASRSGGEGIQYF
CDR3nt: TGTGCCAGCAGGTCCGGGGGGGAGGGCATTCAGTACTTC

v_gene: TRBV3-1
j_gene: TRBJ2-1
abundance: NA
d_gene: NA
CDR3aa: CASIDTYNEQFF
CDR3nt: TGTGCCAGCATCGATACCTACAATGAGCAGTTCTTC

v_gene: TRBV7-2
j_gene: TRBJ2-2
abundance: NA
d_gene: TRBD2
CDR3aa: CASSLEGSGANTGELFF
CDR3nt: TGTGCCAGCAGCTTAGAGGGGAGCGGGGCGAACACCGGGGAGCTGTTTTTT

v_gene: TRBV4-3
j_gene: TRBJ2-2
abundance: NA
d_gene: TRBD1
CDR3aa: CASSQDHRGISGELFF
CDR3nt: TGCGCCAGCAGCCAAGATCACAGGGGAATAAGCGGGGAGCTGTTTTTT

v_gene: TRBV20-1
j_gene: TRBJ2-1
abundance: NA
d_gene: TRBD1
CDR3aa: CSARVPGTGGGEQFF
CDR3nt: TGCAGTGCTAGAGTGCCCGGGACAGGGGGCGGAGAGCAGTTCTTC

v_gene: TRBV6-1
j_gene: TRBJ2-3
abundance: NA
d_gene: TRBD2
CDR3aa: CASTYKQGLAGGGQYF
CDR3nt: TGTGCCAGCACCTATAAACAAGGACTAGCGGGAGGTGGGCAGTATTTT

v_gene: TRBV7-9
j_gene: TRBJ1-1
abundance: NA
d_gene: NA
CDR3aa: CASSLSGEGGAFF
CDR3nt: TGTGCCAGCAGCTTATCAGGCGAAGGCGGAGCTTTCTTT

v_gene: TRBV5-1
j_gene: TRBJ2-1
abundance: NA
d_gene: TRBD1
CDR3aa: CASSSQIRDRGTNEQFF
CDR3nt: TGCGCCAGCAGCTCCCAAATCCGGGACAGGGGGACGAATGAGCAGTTCTTC

v_gene: TRBV29-1
j_gene: TRBJ2-2
abundance: NA
d_gene: TRBD1
CDR3aa: CSVETGTTGQGSTGELFF
CDR3nt: TGCAGCGTTGAGACGGGGACCACGGGACAGGGGTCCACCGGGGAGCTGTTTTTT

v_gene: TRBV28
j_gene: TRBJ1-1
abundance: once
d_gene: TRBD1
CDR3aa: CASRSGQYTEAFF
CDR3nt: TGTGCCAGCAGGTCGGGACAGTACACTGAAGCTTTCTTT

v_gene: TRBV5-1
j_gene: TRBJ2-3
abundance: NA
d_gene: NA
CDR3aa: CASSLAQDTDTQYF
CDR3nt: TGCGCCAGCAGCTTGGCTCAGGACACAGATACGCAGTATTTT

v_gene: TRBV5-1
j_gene: TRBJ2-1
abundance: NA
d_gene: TRBD2
CDR3aa: CASSLRTSGGGEQFF
CDR3nt: TGCGCCAGCAGCTTGAGGACTAGCGGGGGGGGTGAGCAGTTCTTC

v_gene: TRBV20-1
j_gene: TRBJ2-7
abundance: NA
d_gene: NA
CDR3aa: CSARAIGSSEQYF
CDR3nt: TGCAGTGCTAGAGCGATAGGGAGCTCCGAGCAGTACTTC

v_gene: TRBV4-2
j_gene: TRBJ1-2
abundance: NA
d_gene: TRBD1
CDR3aa: CASSHGTGGRANYGYTF
CDR3nt: TGTGCCAGCAGCCACGGGACAGGGGGACGAGCTAACTATGGCTACACCTTC

v_gene: TRBV4-3
j_gene: TRBJ1-2
abundance: NA
d_gene: NA
CDR3aa: CASSQEGGSSLYGYTF
CDR3nt: TGCGCCAGCAGCCAAGAAGGCGGCTCGAGCTTGTATGGCTACACCTTC

v_gene: TRBV7-2
j_gene: TRBJ1-6
abundance: NA
d_gene: NA
CDR3aa: CASKGQGNSPLHF
CDR3nt: TGTGCCAGCAAGGGGCAGGGGAATTCACCCCTCCACTTT

v_gene: TRBV4-3
j_gene: TRBJ1-2
abundance: NA
d_gene: NA
CDR3aa: CASSLTREALYGYTF
CDR3nt: TGCGCCAGCAGCCTTACCCGGGAGGCCCTCTATGGCTACACCTTC

v_gene: TRBV14
j_gene: TRBJ2-7
abundance: NA
d_gene: TRBD2
CDR3aa: CASSPPSGRAFKQYF
CDR3nt: TGTGCCAGCAGCCCCCCTAGCGGGAGGGCCTTCAAGCAGTACTTC

v_gene: TRBV7-2
j_gene: TRBJ2-3
abundance: NA
d_gene: NA
CDR3aa: CASSLVWGSAPTDTQYF
CDR3nt: TGTGCCAGCAGCTTAGTGTGGGGTAGCGCCCCCACAGATACGCAGTATTTT

v_gene: TRBV4-2
j_gene: TRBJ2-1
abundance: NA
d_gene: TRBD2
CDR3aa: CASSGMGLAGESTKSYNEQFF
CDR3nt: TGTGCCAGCAGCGGAATGGGACTAGCGGGAGAAAGTACGAAGTCCTACAATGAGCAGTTCTTC

v_gene: TRBV20-1
j_gene: TRBJ2-7
abundance: few
d_gene: NA
CDR3aa: CSARSSKGLYEQYF
CDR3nt: TGCAGTGCTAGATCGAGCAAAGGGCTCTACGAGCAGTACTTC

v_gene: TRBV7-3
j_gene: TRBJ2-5
abundance: NA
d_gene: NA
CDR3aa: CASSLTGGETQYF
CDR3nt: TGTGCCAGCAGCTTAACAGGGGGAGAGACCCAGTACTTC

v_gene: TRBV19
j_gene: TRBJ2-1
abundance: once
d_gene: TRBD2
CDR3aa: CASAYNVLAGLYNEQFF
CDR3nt: TGTGCCAGTGCCTATAATGTACTAGCGGGGTTATACAATGAGCAGTTCTTC

v_gene: TRBV10-2
j_gene: TRBJ1-5
abundance: NA
d_gene: NA
CDR3aa: CASSDGPAGPQHF
CDR3nt: TGCGCCAGCAGTGACGGTCCCGCAGGGCCCCAGCATTTT

v_gene: TRBV20-1
j_gene: TRBJ2-1
abundance: NA
d_gene: TRBD2
CDR3aa: CSASAFGRPAVHEQFF
CDR3nt: TGCAGTGCTAGTGCCTTCGGGAGGCCTGCTGTCCATGAGCAGTTCTTC

v_gene: TRBV20-1
j_gene: TRBJ1-4
abundance: NA
d_gene: TRBD1
CDR3aa: CSARTAGRGNEKLFF
CDR3nt: TGCAGTGCTAGAACCGCGGGCAGGGGGAATGAAAAACTGTTTTTT

v_gene: TRBV5-1
j_gene: TRBJ1-2
abundance: NA
d_gene: TRBD1
CDR3aa: CASSGGQGAGGYTF
CDR3nt: TGCGCCAGCAGCGGAGGACAGGGGGCGGGCGGCTACACCTTC

v_gene: TRBV12-3/TRBV12-4
j_gene: TRBJ2-5
abundance: NA
d_gene: NA
CDR3aa: CASSLLHLPSQETQYF
CDR3nt: TGTGCCAGCAGTTTATTACATCTTCCCTCCCAGGAGACCCAGTACTTC